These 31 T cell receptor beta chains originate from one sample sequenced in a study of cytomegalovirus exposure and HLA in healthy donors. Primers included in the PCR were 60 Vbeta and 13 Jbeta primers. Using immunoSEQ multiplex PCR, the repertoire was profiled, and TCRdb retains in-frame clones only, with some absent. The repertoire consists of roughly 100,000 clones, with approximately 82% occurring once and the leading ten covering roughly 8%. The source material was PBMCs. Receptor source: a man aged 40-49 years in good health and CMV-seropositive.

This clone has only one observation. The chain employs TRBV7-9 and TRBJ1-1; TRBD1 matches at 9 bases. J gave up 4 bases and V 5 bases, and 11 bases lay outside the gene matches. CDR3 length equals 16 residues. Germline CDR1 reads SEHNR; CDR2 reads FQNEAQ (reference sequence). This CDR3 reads CASSLDRGGHSTEAFF. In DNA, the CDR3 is TGTGCCAGCAGCCTGGACAGGGGCGGCCATAGCACTGAAGCTTTCTTT.

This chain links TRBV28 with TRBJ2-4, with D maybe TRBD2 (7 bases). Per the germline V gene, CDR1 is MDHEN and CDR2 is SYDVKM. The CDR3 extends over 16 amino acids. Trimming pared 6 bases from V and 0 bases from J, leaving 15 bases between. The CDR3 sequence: CASSLGGALAKNIQYF. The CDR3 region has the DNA TGTGCCAGCAGCCTAGGGGGGGCTCTAGCCAAAAACATTCAGTACTTC.

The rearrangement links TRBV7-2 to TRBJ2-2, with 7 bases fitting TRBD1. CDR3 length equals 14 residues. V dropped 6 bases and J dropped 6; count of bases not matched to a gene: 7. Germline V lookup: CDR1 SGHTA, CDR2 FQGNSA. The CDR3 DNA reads TGTGCCAGCAGGCACAAGGGGGCGCCCGGGGAGCTGTTTTTT. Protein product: CASRHKGAPGELFF.

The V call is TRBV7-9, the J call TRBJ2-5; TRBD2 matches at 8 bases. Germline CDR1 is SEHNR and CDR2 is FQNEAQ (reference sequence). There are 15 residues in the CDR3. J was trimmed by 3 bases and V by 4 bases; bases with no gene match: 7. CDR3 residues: CASSSWIAGKETQYF. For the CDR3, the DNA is TGTGCCAGCAGCTCATGGATAGCGGGGAAAGAGACCCAGTACTTC.

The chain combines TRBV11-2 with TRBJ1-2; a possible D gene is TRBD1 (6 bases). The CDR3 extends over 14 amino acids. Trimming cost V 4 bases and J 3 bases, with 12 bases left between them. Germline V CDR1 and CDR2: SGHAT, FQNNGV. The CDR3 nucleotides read TGTGCCAGCAGCTGGACAGCGTTGGACTATGGCTACACCTTC. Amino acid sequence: CASSWTALDYGYTF.

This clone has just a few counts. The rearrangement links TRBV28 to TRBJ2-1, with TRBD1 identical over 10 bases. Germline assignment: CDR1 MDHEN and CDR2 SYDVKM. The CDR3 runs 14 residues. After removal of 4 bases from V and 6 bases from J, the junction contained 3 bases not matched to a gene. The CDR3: CASSSTGGRNEQFF. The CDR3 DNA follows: TGTGCCAGCAGTTCGACAGGGGGCCGCAATGAGCAGTTCTTC.

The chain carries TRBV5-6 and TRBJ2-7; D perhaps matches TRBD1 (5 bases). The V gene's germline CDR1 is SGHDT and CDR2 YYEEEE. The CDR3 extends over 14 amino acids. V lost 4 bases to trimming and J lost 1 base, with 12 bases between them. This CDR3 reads CASSLDRISYEQYF. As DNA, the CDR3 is TGTGCCAGCAGCCTAGACAGAATATCCTACGAGCAGTACTTC.

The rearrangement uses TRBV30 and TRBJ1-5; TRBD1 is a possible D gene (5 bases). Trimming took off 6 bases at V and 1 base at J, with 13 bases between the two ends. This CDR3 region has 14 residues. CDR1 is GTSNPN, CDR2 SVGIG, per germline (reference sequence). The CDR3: CACETEGSNQPQHF. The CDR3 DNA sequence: TGTGCCTGTGAGACGGAGGGGAGCAATCAGCCCCAGCATTTT.

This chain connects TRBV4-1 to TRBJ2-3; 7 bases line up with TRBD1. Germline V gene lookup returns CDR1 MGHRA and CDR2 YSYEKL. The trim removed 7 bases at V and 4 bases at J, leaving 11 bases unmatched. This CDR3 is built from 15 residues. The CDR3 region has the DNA TGCGCCAGCACGAAGAAGACAGGGATCCCAGATACGCAGTATTTT. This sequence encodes CASTKKTGIPDTQYF.

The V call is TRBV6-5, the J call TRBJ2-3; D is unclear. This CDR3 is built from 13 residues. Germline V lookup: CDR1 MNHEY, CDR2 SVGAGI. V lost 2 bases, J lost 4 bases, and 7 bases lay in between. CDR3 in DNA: TGTGCCAGCAGTTACGGGCAGCCAGATACGCAGTATTTT. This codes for CASSYGQPDTQYF.

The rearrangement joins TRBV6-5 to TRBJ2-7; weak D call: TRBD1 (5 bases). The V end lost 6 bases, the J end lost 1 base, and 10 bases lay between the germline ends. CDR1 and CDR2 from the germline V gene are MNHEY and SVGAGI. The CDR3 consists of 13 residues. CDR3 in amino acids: CASSRQPSYEQYF. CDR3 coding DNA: TGTGCCAGCAGCCGACAGCCTTCCTACGAGCAGTACTTC.

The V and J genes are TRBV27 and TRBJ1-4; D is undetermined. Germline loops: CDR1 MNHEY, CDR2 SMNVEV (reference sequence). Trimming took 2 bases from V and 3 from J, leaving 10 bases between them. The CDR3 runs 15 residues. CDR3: CASSLAVSPNEKLFF. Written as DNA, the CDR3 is TGTGCCAGCAGTTTAGCGGTCAGCCCTAATGAAAAACTGTTTTTT. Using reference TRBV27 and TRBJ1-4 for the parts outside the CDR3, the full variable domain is EAQVTQNPRYLITVTGKKLTVTCSQNMNHEYMSWYRQDPGLGLRQIYYSMNVEVTDKGDVPEGYKVSRKEKRNFPLILESPSPNQTSLYFCASSLAVSPNEKLFFGSGTQLSVL.

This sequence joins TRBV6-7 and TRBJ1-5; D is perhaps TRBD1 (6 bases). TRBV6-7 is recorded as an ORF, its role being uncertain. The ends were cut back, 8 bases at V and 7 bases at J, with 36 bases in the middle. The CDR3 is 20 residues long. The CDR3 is CASRWGPTSGGQGPGQPQHF. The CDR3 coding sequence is TGTGCCAGCCGGTGGGGGCCAACTTCGGGGGGGCAGGGGCCAGGGCAGCCCCAGCATTTT.

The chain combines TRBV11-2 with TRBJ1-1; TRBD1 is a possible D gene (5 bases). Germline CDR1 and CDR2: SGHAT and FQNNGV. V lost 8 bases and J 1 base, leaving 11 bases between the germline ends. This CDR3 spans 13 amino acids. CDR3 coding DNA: TGTGCCAGCGGCAGGGATGAGAACACTGAAGCTTTCTTT. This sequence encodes CASGRDENTEAFF.

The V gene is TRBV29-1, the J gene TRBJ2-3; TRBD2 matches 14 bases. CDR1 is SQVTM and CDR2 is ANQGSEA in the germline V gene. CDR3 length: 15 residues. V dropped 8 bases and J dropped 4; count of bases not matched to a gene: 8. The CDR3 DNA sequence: TGCAGCTTTTGGACTAGCGGGAGGAGTGCAGATACGCAGTATTTT. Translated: CSFWTSGRSADTQYF.

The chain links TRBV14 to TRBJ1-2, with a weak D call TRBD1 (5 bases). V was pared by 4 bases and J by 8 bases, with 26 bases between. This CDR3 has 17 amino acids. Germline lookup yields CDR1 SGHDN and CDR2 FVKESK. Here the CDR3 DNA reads TGTGCCAGCAGCCGCCACTCCCAGGGTAGAGTCAAGGAGGGCTACACCTTC. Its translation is CASSRHSQGRVKEGYTF.

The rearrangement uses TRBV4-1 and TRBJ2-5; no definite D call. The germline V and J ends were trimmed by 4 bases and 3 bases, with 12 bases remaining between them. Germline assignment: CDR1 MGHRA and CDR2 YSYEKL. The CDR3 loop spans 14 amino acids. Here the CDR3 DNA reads TGCGCCAGCAGCCCAAATCAGCGCGAAGAGACCCAGTACTTC. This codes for CASSPNQREETQYF.

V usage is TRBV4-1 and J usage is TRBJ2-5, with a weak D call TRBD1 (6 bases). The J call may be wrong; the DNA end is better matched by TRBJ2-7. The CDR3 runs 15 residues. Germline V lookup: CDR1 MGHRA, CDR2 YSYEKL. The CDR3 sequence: CASSQETGKTYEQYF. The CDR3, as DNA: TGCGCCAGCAGCCAAGAGACAGGCAAAACCTACGAGCAGTACTTC.

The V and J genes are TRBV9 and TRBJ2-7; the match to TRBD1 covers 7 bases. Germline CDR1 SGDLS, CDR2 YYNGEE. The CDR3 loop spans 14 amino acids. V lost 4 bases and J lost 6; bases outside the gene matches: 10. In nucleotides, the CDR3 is TGTGCCAGCAGCCCACAGACAGGGTATGGCGAGCAGTACTTC. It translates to CASSPQTGYGEQYF.

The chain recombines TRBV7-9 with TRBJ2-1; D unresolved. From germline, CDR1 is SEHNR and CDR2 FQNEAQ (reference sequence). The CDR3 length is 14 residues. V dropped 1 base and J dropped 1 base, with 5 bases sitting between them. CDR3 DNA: TGTGCCAGCAGCTTAGTACAGTCCTACAATGAGCAGTTCTTC. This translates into CASSLVQSYNEQFF.

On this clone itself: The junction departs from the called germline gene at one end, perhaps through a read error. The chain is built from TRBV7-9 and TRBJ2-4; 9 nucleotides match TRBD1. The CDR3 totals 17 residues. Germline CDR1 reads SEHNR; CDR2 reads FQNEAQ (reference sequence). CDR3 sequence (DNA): TGTGCCAGCAGCTTAGTATCGGGGACAGGGTTCAAAAACAGTCAGTACTTC. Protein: CASSLVSGTGFKNSQYF.

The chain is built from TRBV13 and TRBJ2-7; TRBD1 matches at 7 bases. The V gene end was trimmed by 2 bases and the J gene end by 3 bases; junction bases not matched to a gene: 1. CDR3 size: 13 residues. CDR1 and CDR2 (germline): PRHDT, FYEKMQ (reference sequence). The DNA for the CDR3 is TGTGCCAGCAGCTTATGGGACAGCTACGAGCAGTACTTC. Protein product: CASSLWDSYEQYF.

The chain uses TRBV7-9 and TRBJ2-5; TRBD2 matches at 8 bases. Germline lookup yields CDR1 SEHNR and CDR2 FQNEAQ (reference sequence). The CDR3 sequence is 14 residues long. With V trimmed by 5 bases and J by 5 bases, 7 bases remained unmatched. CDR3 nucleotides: TGTGCCAGCAGCGCGGGGGGCTCCGCGGAGACCCAGTACTTC. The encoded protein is CASSAGGSAETQYF.

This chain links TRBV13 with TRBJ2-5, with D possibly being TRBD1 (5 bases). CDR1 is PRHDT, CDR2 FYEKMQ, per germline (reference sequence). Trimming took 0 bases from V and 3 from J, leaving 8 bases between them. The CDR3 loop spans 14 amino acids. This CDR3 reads CASSLGPREETQYF. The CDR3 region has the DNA TGTGCCAGCAGCTTAGGCCCCAGGGAAGAGACCCAGTACTTC.

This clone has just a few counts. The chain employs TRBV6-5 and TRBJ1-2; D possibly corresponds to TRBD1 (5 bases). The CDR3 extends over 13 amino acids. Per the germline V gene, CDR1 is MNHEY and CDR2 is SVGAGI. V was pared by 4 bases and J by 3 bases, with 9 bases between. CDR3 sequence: CASSSGGHYGYTF. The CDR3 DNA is TGTGCCAGCAGTTCGGGGGGTCACTATGGCTACACCTTC.

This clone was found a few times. The CDR3 DNA reads TGTGCCAGCAGCATGGGGCTAGCGGGAGAGTGGGAGCAGTACTTC. Its translation is CASSMGLAGEWEQYF. The chain combines TRBV9 with TRBJ2-7; TRBD2 aligns across 10 bases. V shed 4 bases and J 7 bases; nucleotides not matched to a gene: 11. The V gene's germline CDR1 is SGDLS and CDR2 YYNGEE. This CDR3 spans 15 amino acids.

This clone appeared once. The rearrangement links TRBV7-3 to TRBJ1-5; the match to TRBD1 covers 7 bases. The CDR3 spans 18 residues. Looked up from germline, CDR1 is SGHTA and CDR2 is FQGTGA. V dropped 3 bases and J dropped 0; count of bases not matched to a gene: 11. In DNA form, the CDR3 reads TGTGCCAGCAGCTTCACTCCGGGACAGCTTAATAGCAATCAGCCCCAGCATTTT. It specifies CASSFTPGQLNSNQPQHF.

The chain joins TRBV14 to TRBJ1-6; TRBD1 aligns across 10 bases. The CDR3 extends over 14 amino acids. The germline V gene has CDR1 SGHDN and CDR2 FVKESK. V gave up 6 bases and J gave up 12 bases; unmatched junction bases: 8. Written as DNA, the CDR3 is TGTGCCAGCAGTCGTGACAGGGGGCTTCGACCCCTCCACTTT. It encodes CASSRDRGLRPLHF.

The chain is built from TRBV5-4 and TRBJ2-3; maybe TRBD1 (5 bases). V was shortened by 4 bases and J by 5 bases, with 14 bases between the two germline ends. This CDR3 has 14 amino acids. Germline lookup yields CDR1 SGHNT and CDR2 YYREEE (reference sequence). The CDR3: CASSPAGYQDTQYF. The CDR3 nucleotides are TGTGCCAGCAGCCCAGCAGGGTATCAAGATACGCAGTATTTT.

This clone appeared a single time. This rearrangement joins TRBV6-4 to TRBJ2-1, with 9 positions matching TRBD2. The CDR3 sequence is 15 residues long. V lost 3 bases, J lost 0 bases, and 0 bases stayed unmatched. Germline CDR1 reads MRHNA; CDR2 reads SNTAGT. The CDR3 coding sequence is TGTGCCAGCAGTGAGCGGGGGGGCTCCTACAATGAGCAGTTCTTC. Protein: CASSERGGSYNEQFF.

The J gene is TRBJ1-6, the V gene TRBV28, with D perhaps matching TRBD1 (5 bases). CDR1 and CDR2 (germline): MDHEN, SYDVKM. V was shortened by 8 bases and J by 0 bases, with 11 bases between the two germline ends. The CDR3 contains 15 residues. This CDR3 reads CASRDWSSYNSPLHF. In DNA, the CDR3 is TGTGCCAGCCGGGACTGGAGCTCCTATAATTCACCCCTCCACTTT.